These 23 T cell receptor beta chains share one sample of origin, sequenced in a study of blood T cell repertoires in COVID-19. Generated by immunoSEQ multiplex PCR, the TCRdb table keeps only in-frame clones and is missing some. Seen here are approximately 110,000 clones, less than 90% observed once, and the top ten hold about 3.9%. Sample: peripheral blood. The receptors originated from a man aged 50-60 years with acute or convalescent COVID-19.

This chain joins TRBV6-5 and TRBJ1-2; no reliable D call. The CDR3 has 15 residues. V was cut by 0 bases and J by 3 bases, with 11 bases left in between. In germline, CDR1 is MNHEY, CDR2 SVGAGI. The CDR3 region is CASSYSGRWDYGYTF. The CDR3 DNA is TGTGCCAGCAGTTACTCGGGCAGGTGGGACTATGGCTACACCTTC.

J is TRBJ1-2 and V is TRBV20-1; D is ambiguous. Germline lookup yields CDR1 DFQATT and CDR2 SNEGSKA (reference sequence). Trimming removed 2 bases at V and 6 bases at J, with 7 bases between. The CDR3 runs to 11 residues. The CDR3 sequence: CSARLGDGYTF. The CDR3 bases are TGCAGTGCTAGATTGGGAGATGGCTACACCTTC.

The rearrangement uses TRBV29-1 and TRBJ1-4; the D is unclear. CDR1 is SQVTM, CDR2 ANQGSEA, per germline. Trimming took 3 bases from V and 5 from J, leaving 10 bases between them. The CDR3 extends over 13 amino acids. CDR3 in DNA: TGCAGCGTTGAGTGGAGGGAGAATGAAAAACTGTTTTTT. Its protein is CSVEWRENEKLFF.

The V call is TRBV6-5, the J call TRBJ1-6, with D possibly being TRBD1 (5 bases). The length of the CDR3 is 13 residues. The germline gives CDR1 MNHEY, CDR2 SVGAGI. The V end lost 5 bases, the J end lost 6 bases, and 8 bases lay between the germline ends. The CDR3 is CASSRGVNSPLHF. In nucleotides, the CDR3 is TGTGCCAGCAGTCGGGGGGTTAATTCACCCCTCCACTTT.

The chain recombines TRBV5-1 with TRBJ1-2; D possibly corresponds to TRBD1 (6 bases). The CDR3 extends over 15 amino acids. Trimming shortened V by 2 bases and J by 3 bases, and 14 bases separated the two germline ends. The V gene's germline CDR1 is SGHRS and CDR2 YFSETQ. CDR3 protein: CASSFELGADYGYTF. The CDR3 coding sequence is TGCGCCAGCAGCTTCGAGCTGGGGGCGGACTATGGCTACACCTTC.

The chain combines TRBV9 with TRBJ2-7; the match to TRBD2 covers 9 bases. The V segment lost 3 bases and the J segment 5 bases; nucleotides outside the gene matches: 9. CDR1 and CDR2 from the germline V gene are SGDLS and YYNGEE. This CDR3 is 15 amino acids long. The CDR3 loop is CASSASLAGLHEQYF. The CDR3 DNA is TGTGCCAGCAGCGCCTCCCTAGCGGGACTCCACGAGCAGTACTTC.

This clone has just a few counts. The rearrangement joins TRBV5-1 to TRBJ1-3; no clear D gene. The V gene lost 0 bases and the J gene lost 0 bases, with 10 bases spanning the gap. The CDR3 consists of 16 residues. In germline, CDR1 is SGHRS, CDR2 YFSETQ. CDR3 amino acids: CASSLEFSGSGNTIYF. For the CDR3, the DNA is TGCGCCAGCAGCTTGGAGTTCTCGGGCTCTGGAAACACCATATATTTT. The variable domain in full, completed from reference TRBV5-1 and TRBJ1-3, reads KAGVTQTPRYLIKTRGQQVTLSCSPISGHRSVSWYQQTPGQGLQFLFEYFSETQRNKGNFPGRFSGRQFSNSRSEMNVSTLELGDSALYLCASSLEFSGSGNTIYFGEGSWLTVV.

The chain recombines TRBV27 with TRBJ2-1, with D unresolved. CDR3 length equals 14 residues. Germline V CDR1 and CDR2: MNHEY, SMNVEV (reference sequence). V lost 6 bases, J lost 8 bases, and 17 bases lay in between. The chain's CDR3 is CASRPTYLDDEQFF. The CDR3 DNA is TGTGCCAGCAGGCCGACTTACTTGGATGATGAGCAGTTCTTC.

This clone has only a few counts. J is TRBJ2-3 and V is TRBV14, with a weak D call TRBD2 (7 bases). Germline CDR1 and CDR2: SGHDN and FVKESK. The V end lost 4 bases, the J end lost 0 bases, and 14 bases lay between the germline ends. The CDR3 contains 16 residues. The CDR3 spells CASSRIPGGSTDTQYF. Here the CDR3 DNA reads TGTGCCAGCAGCCGTATCCCGGGGGGCAGCACAGATACGCAGTATTTT.

V is TRBV28 and J is TRBJ1-4, with D hard to call. Trimming left V 6 bases short and J 0 bases short, with 11 bases between. The CDR3 length is 15 residues. Germline loops: CDR1 MDHEN, CDR2 SYDVKM. The CDR3 here is CASRPDTSTNEKLFF. DNA for the CDR3: TGTGCCAGCAGACCCGACACGTCAACTAATGAAAAACTGTTTTTT.

This sequence joins TRBV6-5 and TRBJ1-1; no reliable D call. The germline CDR1 and CDR2 sequences are MNHEY and SVGAGI. V lost 2 bases and J 0 bases, leaving 7 bases between the germline ends. This CDR3 comprises 14 residues. The CDR3 loop is CASSYVDLNTEAFF. The CDR3 DNA reads TGTGCCAGCAGTTACGTTGACTTGAACACTGAAGCTTTCTTT.

This clone showed up just once. The rearrangement links TRBV9 to TRBJ1-1; D unclear. The CDR3 runs 13 residues. Germline CDR1 and CDR2: SGDLS and YYNGEE. Trimming removed 3 bases at V and 7 bases at J, with 13 bases between. CDR3 loop: CASSAQTQLEAFF. CDR3 coding DNA: TGTGCCAGCAGCGCCCAGACACAACTTGAAGCTTTCTTT.

This clone came up once. The V gene is TRBV13, the J gene TRBJ2-1; possible D gene TRBD2, 5 bases. The V gene lost 6 bases and the J gene lost 9 bases, with 18 bases spanning the gap. The length of the CDR3 is 14 residues. Germline V gene data show CDR1 as PRHDT and CDR2 as FYEKMQ (reference sequence). The CDR3 protein is CASSEGRSGSEQFF. The CDR3 DNA reads TGTGCCAGCAGTGAGGGCCGATCCGGCAGTGAGCAGTTCTTC.

This clone was recorded a few times. This CDR3 reads CASSLKSGVTYEQYF. DNA of the CDR3: TGTGCCAGCAGCTTGAAGTCGGGAGTGACGTACGAGCAGTACTTC. The chain links TRBV5-5 to TRBJ2-7, with D perhaps TRBD2 (6 bases). Germline V lookup: CDR1 SGHKS, CDR2 YYEKEE (reference sequence). Trimming removed 1 base from V and 4 bases from J, with 15 bases in between. CDR3 length equals 15 residues.

The J gene is TRBJ2-5, the V gene TRBV11-3, with D perhaps matching TRBD1 (6 bases). CDR1 and CDR2 (germline): SGHNT, YENEEA. The CDR3 extends over 13 amino acids. Trimming took off 5 bases at V and 4 bases at J, with 11 bases between the two ends. The chain's CDR3 is CASSRTGPETQYF. Written as DNA, the CDR3 is TGTGCCAGCAGCCGAACAGGGCCAGAGACCCAGTACTTC.

The genes are TRBV19 and TRBJ2-1; D might be TRBD2 (7 bases). Germline V CDR1 and CDR2: LNHDA, SQIVND (reference sequence). The V end lost 8 bases, the J end lost 0 bases, and 14 bases lay between the germline ends. CDR3 length: 15 amino acids. CDR3 nucleotide sequence: TGTGCCAGTGGGGGGGGGCGTAGCTCCTACAATGAGCAGTTCTTC. It encodes CASGGGRSSYNEQFF.

This clone has only one observation. The chain uses TRBV19 and TRBJ2-2, with 7 bases lining up with TRBD2. Germline V gives CDR1 LNHDA, CDR2 SQIVND (reference sequence). The CDR3 has 16 residues. Losses at the gene ends were 10 bases for V and 5 bases for J; bases not matched to a gene: 16. CDR3 nucleotides: TGTGCCACATCCCATGGGGGGAGGGCTTGGACCGGGGAGCTGTTTTTT. This encodes CATSHGGRAWTGELFF.

This clone showed up just a few times. V is TRBV7-2 and J is TRBJ1-2; D is perhaps TRBD1 (5 bases). CDR1 is SGHTA, CDR2 FQGNSA, per germline. V shed 6 bases and J shed 0 bases, with 8 bases lying between them. The CDR3 contains 13 residues. CDR3 protein: CASRSGANYGYTF. DNA for the CDR3: TGTGCCAGCAGGTCGGGGGCTAACTATGGCTACACCTTC.

V usage is TRBV19 and J usage is TRBJ2-1; TRBD1 aligns across 9 bases. The germline CDR1 and CDR2 sequences are LNHDA and SQIVND (reference sequence). The CDR3 is 15 amino acids. V shed 7 bases and J 3 bases; nucleotides not matched to a gene: 7. CDR3 sequence reads: CASKSGTGNYNEQFF. For the CDR3, the DNA is TGTGCCAGTAAATCCGGGACAGGGAACTACAATGAGCAGTTCTTC.

The chain combines TRBV11-1 with TRBJ2-3, with D unclear. The V gene's germline CDR1 is SGHAT and CDR2 FQDESV (reference sequence). Trimming shortened V by 2 bases and J by 4 bases, and 13 bases separated the two germline ends. The CDR3 sequence is 15 residues long. The CDR3 bases are TGTGCCAGCAGCTTAAGCCCGGAGAGCGCAGATACGCAGTATTTT. It translates to CASSLSPESADTQYF.

The rearrangement uses TRBV4-1 and TRBJ1-6, with TRBD1 matching 7 bases. V was pared by 4 bases and J by 0 bases, with 12 bases of the junction left unmatched. The CDR3 extends over 19 amino acids. Germline-derived CDR1 and CDR2 are MGHRA and YSYEKL. The CDR3 spells CASSLRWDSRSSYNSPLHF. Here the CDR3 DNA reads TGCGCCAGCAGCCTCAGATGGGACAGCAGGAGCTCCTATAATTCACCCCTCCACTTT.

CDR3 DNA: TGTGCCACCACCCTTGGGGGGAAAGTGAACACTGAAGCTTTCTTT. It encodes CATTLGGKVNTEAFF. V usage is TRBV11-2 and J usage is TRBJ1-1; TRBD1 is a possible D gene (5 bases). CDR1 and CDR2 from the germline V gene are SGHAT and FQNNGV. Trimming cost V 10 bases and J 0 bases, with 18 bases left between them. CDR3 length equals 15 residues.

The V call is TRBV27, the J call TRBJ2-7; a weak D match, TRBD1 (5 bases). The CDR3 sequence is 14 residues long. The V gene's germline CDR1 is MNHEY and CDR2 SMNVEV (reference sequence). V lost 2 bases to trimming and J lost 6 bases, with 14 bases between them. In DNA, the CDR3 is TGTGCCAGCAGTTTAAGCGCAGGGTGGGGCGAGCAGTACTTC. Amino acids: CASSLSAGWGEQYF.